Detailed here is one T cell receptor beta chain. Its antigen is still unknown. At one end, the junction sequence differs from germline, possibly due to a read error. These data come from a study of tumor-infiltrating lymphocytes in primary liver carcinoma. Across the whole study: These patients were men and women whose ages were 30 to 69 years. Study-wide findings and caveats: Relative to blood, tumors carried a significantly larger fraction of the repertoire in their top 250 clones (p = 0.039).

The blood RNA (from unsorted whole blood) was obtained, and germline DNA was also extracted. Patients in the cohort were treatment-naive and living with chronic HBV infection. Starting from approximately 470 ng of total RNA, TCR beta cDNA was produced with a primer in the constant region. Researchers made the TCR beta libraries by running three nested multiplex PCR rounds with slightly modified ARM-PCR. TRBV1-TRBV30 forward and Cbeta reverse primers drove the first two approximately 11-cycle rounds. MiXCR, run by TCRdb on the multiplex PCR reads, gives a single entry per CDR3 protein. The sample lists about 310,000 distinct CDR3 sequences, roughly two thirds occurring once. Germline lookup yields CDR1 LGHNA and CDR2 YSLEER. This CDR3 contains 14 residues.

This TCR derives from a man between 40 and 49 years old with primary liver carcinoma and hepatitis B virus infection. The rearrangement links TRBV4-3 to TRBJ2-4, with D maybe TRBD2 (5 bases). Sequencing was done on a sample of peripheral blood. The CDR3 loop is CASSQGPAENVQYF. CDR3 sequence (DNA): TGCGCCAGCAGCCAAGGGCCAGCGGAAAACGTTCAGTACTTC.